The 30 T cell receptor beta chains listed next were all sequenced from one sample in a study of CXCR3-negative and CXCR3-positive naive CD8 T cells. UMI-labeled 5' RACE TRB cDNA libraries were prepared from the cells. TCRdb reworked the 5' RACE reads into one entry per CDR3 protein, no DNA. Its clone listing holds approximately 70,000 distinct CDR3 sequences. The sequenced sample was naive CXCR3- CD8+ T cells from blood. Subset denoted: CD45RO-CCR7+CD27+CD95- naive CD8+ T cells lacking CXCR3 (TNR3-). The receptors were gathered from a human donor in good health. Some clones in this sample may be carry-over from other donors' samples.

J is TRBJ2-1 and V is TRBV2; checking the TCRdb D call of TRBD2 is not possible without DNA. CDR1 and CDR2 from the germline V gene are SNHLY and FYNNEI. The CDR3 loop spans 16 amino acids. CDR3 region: CASIGTSGLSYNEQFF. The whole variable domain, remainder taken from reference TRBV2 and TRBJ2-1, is EPEVTQTPSHQVTQMGQEVILRCVPISNHLYFYWYRQILGQKVEFLVSFYNNEISEKSEIFDDQFSVERPDGSNFTLKIRSTKLEDSAMYFCASIGTSGLSYNEQFFGPGTRLTVL.

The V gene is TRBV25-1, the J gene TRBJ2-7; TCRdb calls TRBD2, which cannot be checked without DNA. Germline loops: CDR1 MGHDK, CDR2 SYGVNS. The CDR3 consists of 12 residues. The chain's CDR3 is CASSRGTYEQYF.

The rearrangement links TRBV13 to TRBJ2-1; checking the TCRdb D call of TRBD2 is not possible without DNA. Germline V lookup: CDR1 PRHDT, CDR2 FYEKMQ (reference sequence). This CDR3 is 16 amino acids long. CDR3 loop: CASSPWTSGDYNEQFF.

CDR3 sequence reads: CASSETLGNEQFF. The rearrangement uses TRBV2 and TRBJ2-1. The length of the CDR3 is 13 residues. Germline V gene lookup returns CDR1 SNHLY and CDR2 FYNNEI.

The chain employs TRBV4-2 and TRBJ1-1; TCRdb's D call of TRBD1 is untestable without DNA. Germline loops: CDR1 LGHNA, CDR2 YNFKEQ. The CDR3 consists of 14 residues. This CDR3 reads CAIAATGMSTEAFF.

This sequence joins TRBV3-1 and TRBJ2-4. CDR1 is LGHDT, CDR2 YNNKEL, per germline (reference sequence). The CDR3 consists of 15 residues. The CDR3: CASSQDWEQKNIQYF. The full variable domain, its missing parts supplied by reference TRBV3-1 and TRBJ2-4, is DTAVSQTPKYLVTQMGNDKSIKCEQNLGHDTMYWYKQDSKKFLKIMFSYNNKELIINETVPNRFSPKSPDKAHLNLHINSLELGDSAVYFCASSQDWEQKNIQYFGAGTRLSVL.

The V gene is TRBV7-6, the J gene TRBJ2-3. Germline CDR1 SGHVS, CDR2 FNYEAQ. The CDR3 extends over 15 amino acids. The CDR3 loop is CASSLEGIGTDTQYF. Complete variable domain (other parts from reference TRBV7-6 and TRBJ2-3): GAGVSQSPRYKVTKRGQDVALRCDPISGHVSLYWYRQALGQGPEFLTYFNYEAQQDKSGLPNDRFSAERPEGSISTLTIQRTEQRDSAMYRCASSLEGIGTDTQYFGPGTRLTVL.

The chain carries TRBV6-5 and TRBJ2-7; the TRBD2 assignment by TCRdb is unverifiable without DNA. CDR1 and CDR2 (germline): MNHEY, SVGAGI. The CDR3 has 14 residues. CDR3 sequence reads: CASSDGLAVYEQYF.

The CDR3 spells CASSLDTPEAFF. The chain carries TRBV11-2 and TRBJ1-1. The CDR3 runs 12 residues. Germline V gene lookup returns CDR1 SGHAT and CDR2 FQNNGV.

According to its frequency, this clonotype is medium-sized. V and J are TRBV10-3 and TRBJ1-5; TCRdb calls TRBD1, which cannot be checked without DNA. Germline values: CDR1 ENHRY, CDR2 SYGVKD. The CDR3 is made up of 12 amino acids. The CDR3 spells CAISSGLQPQHF.

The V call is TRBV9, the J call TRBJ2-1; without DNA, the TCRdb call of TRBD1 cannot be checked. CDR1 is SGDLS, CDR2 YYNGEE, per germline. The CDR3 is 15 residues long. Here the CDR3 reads CASSVGSGGYNEQFF. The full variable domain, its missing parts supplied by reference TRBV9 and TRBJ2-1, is DSGVTQTPKHLITATGQRVTLRCSPRSGDLSVYWYQQSLDQGLQFLIQYYNGEERAKGNILERFSAQQFPDLHSELNLSSLELGDSALYFCASSVGSGGYNEQFFGPGTRLTVL.

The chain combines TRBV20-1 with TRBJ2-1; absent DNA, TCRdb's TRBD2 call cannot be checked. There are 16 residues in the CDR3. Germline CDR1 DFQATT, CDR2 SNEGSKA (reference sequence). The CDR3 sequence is CSARDYAGGTYNEQFF.

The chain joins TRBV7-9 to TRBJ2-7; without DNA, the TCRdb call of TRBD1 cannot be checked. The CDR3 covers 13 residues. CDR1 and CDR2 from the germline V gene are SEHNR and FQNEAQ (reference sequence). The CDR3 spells CASSPPRKEEQYF.

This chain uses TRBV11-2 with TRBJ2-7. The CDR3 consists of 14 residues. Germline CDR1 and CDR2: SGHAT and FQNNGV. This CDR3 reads CASSSDGRSYEQYF.

The CDR3 is CASSAPTGGDNQPQHF. This chain connects TRBV10-1 to TRBJ1-5; the TRBD1 assignment by TCRdb is unverifiable without DNA. The CDR3 has 16 amino acids. The germline CDR1 and CDR2 sequences are WNHNN and SYGVQD (reference sequence).

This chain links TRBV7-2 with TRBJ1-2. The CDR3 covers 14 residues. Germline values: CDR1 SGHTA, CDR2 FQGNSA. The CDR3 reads CASSFFTEDYGYTF. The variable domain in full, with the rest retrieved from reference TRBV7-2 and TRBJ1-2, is GAGVSQSPSNKVTEKGKDVELRCDPISGHTALYWYRQSLGQGLEFLIYFQGNSAPDKSGLPSDRFSAERTGGSVSTLTIQRTQQEDSAVYLCASSFFTEDYGYTFGSGTRLTVV.

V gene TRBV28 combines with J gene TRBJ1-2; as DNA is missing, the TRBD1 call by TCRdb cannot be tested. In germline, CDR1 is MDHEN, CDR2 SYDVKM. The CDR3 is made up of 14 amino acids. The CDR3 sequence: CASSPSGTNYGYTF.

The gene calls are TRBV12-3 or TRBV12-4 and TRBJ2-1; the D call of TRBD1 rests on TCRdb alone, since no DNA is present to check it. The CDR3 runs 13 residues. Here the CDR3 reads CASSWGPNNEQFF.

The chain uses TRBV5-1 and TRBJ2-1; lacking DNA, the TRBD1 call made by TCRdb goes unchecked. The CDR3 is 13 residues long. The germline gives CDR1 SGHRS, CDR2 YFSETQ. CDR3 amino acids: CASARQGRNEQFF.

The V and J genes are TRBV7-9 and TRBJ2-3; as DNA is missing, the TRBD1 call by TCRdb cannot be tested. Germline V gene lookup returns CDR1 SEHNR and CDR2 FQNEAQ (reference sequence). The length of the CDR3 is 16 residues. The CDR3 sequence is CASSPPGGPSTDTQYF.

CDR3 region: CASSFSAWGQQYEQYF. The chain uses TRBV5-1 and TRBJ2-7; the D call from TCRdb, TRBD1, cannot be confirmed without DNA. The CDR3 runs to 16 residues. CDR1 is SGHRS and CDR2 is YFSETQ in the germline V gene.

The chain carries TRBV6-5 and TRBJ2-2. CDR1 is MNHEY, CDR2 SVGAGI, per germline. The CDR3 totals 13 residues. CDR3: CASSRHTTGELFF.

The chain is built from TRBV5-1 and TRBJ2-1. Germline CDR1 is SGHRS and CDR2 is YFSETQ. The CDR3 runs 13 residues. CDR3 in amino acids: CASSLWEDNEQFF.

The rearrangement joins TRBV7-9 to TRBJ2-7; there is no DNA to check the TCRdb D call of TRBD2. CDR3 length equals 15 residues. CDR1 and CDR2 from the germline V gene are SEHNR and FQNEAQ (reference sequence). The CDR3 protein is CASSLPGSSVYEQYF.

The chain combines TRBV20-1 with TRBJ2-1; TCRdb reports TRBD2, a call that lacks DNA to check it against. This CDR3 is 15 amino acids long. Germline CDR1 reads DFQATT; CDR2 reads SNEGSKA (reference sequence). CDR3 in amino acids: CSARFPLAGGREQFF.

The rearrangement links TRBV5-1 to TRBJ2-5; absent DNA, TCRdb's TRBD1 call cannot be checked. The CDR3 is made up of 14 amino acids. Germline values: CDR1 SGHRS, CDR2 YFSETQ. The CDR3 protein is CASSLAGQGKTQYF.

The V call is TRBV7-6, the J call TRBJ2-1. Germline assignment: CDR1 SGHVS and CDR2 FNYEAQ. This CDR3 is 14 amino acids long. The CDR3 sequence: CASSFVSGNNEQFF.

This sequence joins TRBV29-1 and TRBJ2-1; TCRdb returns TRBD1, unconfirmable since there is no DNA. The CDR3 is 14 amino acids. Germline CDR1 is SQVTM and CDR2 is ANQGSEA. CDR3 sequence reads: CSVAGTVSYNEQFF.

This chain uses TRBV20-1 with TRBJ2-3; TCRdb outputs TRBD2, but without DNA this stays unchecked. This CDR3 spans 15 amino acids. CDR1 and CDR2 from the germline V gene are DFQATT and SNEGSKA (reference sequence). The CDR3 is CSARFGGIKGDTQYF.

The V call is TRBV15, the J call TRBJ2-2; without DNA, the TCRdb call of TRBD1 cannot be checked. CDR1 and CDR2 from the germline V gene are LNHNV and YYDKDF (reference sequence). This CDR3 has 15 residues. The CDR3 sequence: CATSRDRGYTGELFF.